The 22 T cell receptor beta chains reported below all come from one sample, sequenced in a study of blood T cell repertoires in COVID-19. Sequencing was performed with immunoSEQ multiplex PCR; in TCRdb, only in-frame clones are kept and a portion is missing. Found here are 300,000 to 400,000 clones, 87% of them singletons; the top ten hold about 2%. The material sequenced was peripheral blood. The receptor source for this set is an older woman with COVID-19, enrolled during active disease.

The chain has TRBV6-5 and TRBJ2-7; D perhaps matches TRBD1 (6 bases). Germline V gives CDR1 MNHEY, CDR2 SVGAGI. CDR3 length: 14 residues. Trimming shortened V by 7 bases and J by 0 bases, and 13 bases separated the two germline ends. DNA of the CDR3: TGTGCCAGCACCCGAGACAGGAGCTCCTACGAGCAGTACTTC. It yields the protein CASTRDRSSYEQYF.

The chain carries TRBV19 and TRBJ2-5; 10 positions agree with TRBD1. V lost 6 bases, J lost 4 bases, and 2 bases stayed unmatched. CDR3 length: 13 amino acids. Germline CDR1 and CDR2: LNHDA and SQIVND (reference sequence). CDR3 region: CASRDRGRETQYF. CDR3 sequence (DNA): TGTGCCAGTAGGGACAGGGGGAGAGAGACCCAGTACTTC.

This chain links TRBV7-2 with TRBJ2-3; 9 positions agree with TRBD2. Trimming at V came to 0 bases and at J to 6 bases, leaving 4 bases not matched to a gene. The CDR3 is 15 residues long. The germline gives CDR1 SGHTA, CDR2 FQGNSA. This CDR3 reads CASSLASGGRDTQYF. The CDR3, as DNA: TGTGCCAGCAGCTTAGCCAGCGGGGGGAGGGATACGCAGTATTTT.

In this sample, this clone turned up a few times. The CDR3, as DNA: TGTGCCAGCAGGCGGGACAGGCACTTCAATCAGCCCCAGCATTTT. Translation gives CASRRDRHFNQPQHF. The chain employs TRBV28 and TRBJ1-5; 8 bases line up with TRBD1. The germline CDR1 and CDR2 sequences are MDHEN and SYDVKM. The length of the CDR3 is 15 residues. With 6 bases clipped from V and 3 bases from J, the junction kept 7 bases outside the gene matches.

V and J are TRBV4-2 and TRBJ1-2, with D possibly being TRBD1 (6 bases). Germline-derived CDR1 and CDR2 are LGHNA and YNFKEQ. V was clipped by 1 base and J by 4 bases, with 19 bases between them. The CDR3 contains 17 residues. The CDR3 DNA follows: TGTGCCAGCAGCCAAGGAAACCGGGGGGCGCTCTCCTATGGCTACACCTTC. Translating it yields CASSQGNRGALSYGYTF.

Remarks on this clone: A read error may produce the germline difference seen at one junction end. The chain uses TRBV6-1 and TRBJ1-1, with a weak D call TRBD1 (5 bases). Per the germline V gene, CDR1 is MNHNS and CDR2 is SASEGT. This CDR3 comprises 15 residues. This CDR3 is CASSKARGRGAEAFF. The CDR3, as DNA: TGTGCCAGCAGTAAAGCCCGGGGGAGAGGGGCTGAAGCTTTCTTT.

V and J are TRBV28 and TRBJ1-1; 7 nucleotides match TRBD1. Germline CDR1 and CDR2: MDHEN and SYDVKM. V was clipped by 6 bases and J by 8 bases; unmatched bases: 3. This CDR3 is 11 amino acids long. The DNA of the CDR3 is TGTGCCAGCAGGGAGGGACAGGAAGCTTTCTTT. It codes for CASREGQEAFF. The full variable domain, its missing parts supplied by reference TRBV28 and TRBJ1-1, is DVKVTQSSRYLVKRTGEKVFLECVQDMDHENMFWYRQDPGLGLRLIYFSYDVKMKEKGDIPEGYSVSREKKERFSLILESASTNQTSMYLCASREGQEAFFGQGTRLTVV.

V and J are TRBV5-1 and TRBJ1-4, with 7 positions matching TRBD1. The germline V gene encodes CDR1 SGHRS and CDR2 YFSETQ. The CDR3 runs to 16 residues. V lost 4 bases and J lost 4; bases outside the gene matches: 10. The CDR3 DNA reads TGCGCCAGCAGCCAAACCCGACAGGGCGGTAATGAAAAACTGTTTTTT. Translated, it gives CASSQTRQGGNEKLFF.

The J gene is TRBJ2-3, the V gene TRBV5-3; 12 bases match TRBD2. TRBV5-3 is identified as an open reading frame with a role that is uncertain. J lost 4 bases, V lost 0 bases, and 3 bases had no gene match. This CDR3 region has 16 residues. CDR3 nucleotides: TGTGCCAGAAGCTTGGTAACTAGCGGGGGGTCAGATACGCAGTATTTT. Residues: CARSLVTSGGSDTQYF.

The rearrangement joins TRBV5-6 to TRBJ2-7, with TRBD2 identical over 9 bases. J lost 2 bases, V lost 1 base, and 4 bases had no gene match. This CDR3 has 15 amino acids. The germline V gene encodes CDR1 SGHDT and CDR2 YYEEEE. CDR3 loop: CASSLPAGGAYEQYF. The CDR3 DNA is TGTGCCAGCAGCTTGCCCGCGGGGGGGGCCTACGAGCAGTACTTC. The full variable domain, completed using reference TRBV5-6 and TRBJ2-7, is DAGVTQSPTHLIKTRGQQVTLRCSPKSGHDTVSWYQQALGQGPQFIFQYYEEEERQRGNFPDRFSGHQFPNYSSELNVNALLLGDSALYLCASSLPAGGAYEQYFGPGTRLTVT.

The J gene is TRBJ2-7, the V gene TRBV27; tentatively, D is TRBD2 (5 bases). The V and J ends lost 5 bases and 1 base respectively, with 24 bases between them. The CDR3 sequence is 18 residues long. Germline V gene lookup returns CDR1 MNHEY and CDR2 SMNVEV (reference sequence). CDR3: CASSPSPPRGYGSYEQYF. The CDR3 coding sequence is TGTGCCAGCAGTCCATCCCCACCTCGCGGGTATGGATCCTACGAGCAGTACTTC.

V gene TRBV6-1 combines with J gene TRBJ1-5; tentatively, D is TRBD1 (5 bases). This CDR3 is built from 14 residues. Germline V gene data show CDR1 as MNHNS and CDR2 as SASEGT. Between the trimmed V and J ends, which lost 1 base and 9 bases, there was a span of 13 bases. The CDR3 DNA reads as TGTGCCAGCAGTGAAGGAGGCCACAGGCGGCCCCAGCATTTT. Its translation: CASSEGGHRRPQHF.

The V call is TRBV6-5, the J call TRBJ2-5, with 11 bases fitting TRBD1. J was trimmed by 4 bases and V by 4 bases; bases with no gene match: 2. The CDR3 is 14 residues long. Per germline, CDR1 MNHEY and CDR2 SVGAGI. The CDR3 sequence: CASSWTGGAETQYF. The CDR3 DNA follows: TGTGCCAGCAGTTGGACAGGGGGCGCAGAGACCCAGTACTTC.

The chain uses TRBV2 and TRBJ1-1; 9 bases fit TRBD1. Germline V gives CDR1 SNHLY, CDR2 FYNNEI. J gave up 0 bases and V 4 bases, and 3 bases lay outside the gene matches. The CDR3 contains 15 residues. CDR3: CASSGTGAVNTEAFF. CDR3 DNA sequence: TGTGCCAGCAGTGGGACAGGGGCGGTGAACACTGAAGCTTTCTTT.

The chain carries TRBV18 and TRBJ1-2; D is uncertain. CDR1 is KGHSH, CDR2 LQKENI, per germline. The V gene lost 2 bases and the J gene lost 7 bases, with 8 bases spanning the gap. The CDR3 is 12 amino acids. The CDR3 loop reads CASSPDEGGYTF. CDR3 DNA sequence: TGTGCCAGCTCACCAGACGAGGGTGGCTACACCTTC.

The chain recombines TRBV2 with TRBJ1-1, with 7 positions matching TRBD1. The trim removed 6 bases at V and 4 bases at J, leaving 2 bases unmatched. This CDR3 has 12 residues. Germline-derived CDR1 and CDR2 are SNHLY and FYNNEI. The CDR3 coding sequence is TGTGCCAGCAGGCAGGGGGGCACTGAAGCTTTCTTT. Translated, it gives CASRQGGTEAFF.

V is TRBV19 and J is TRBJ2-7, with D uncertain. The germline gives CDR1 LNHDA, CDR2 SQIVND (reference sequence). CDR3 length: 13 amino acids. Between the trimmed V and J ends, which lost 0 bases and 3 bases, there was a span of 6 bases. CDR3 sequence: CASSIEVSYEQYF. The DNA for the CDR3 is TGTGCCAGTAGTATAGAGGTCAGCTACGAGCAGTACTTC. Full variable domain (missing parts from reference TRBV19 and TRBJ2-7): DGGITQSPKYLFRKEGQNVTLSCEQNLNHDAMYWYRQDPGQGLRLIYYSQIVNDFQKGDIAEGYSVSREKKESFPLTVTSAQKNPTAFYLCASSIEVSYEQYFGPGTRLTVT.

The rearrangement uses TRBV9 and TRBJ2-5, with TRBD2 identical over 16 bases. Germline lookup yields CDR1 SGDLS and CDR2 YYNGEE. With 4 bases clipped from V and 5 bases from J, the junction kept 8 bases outside the gene matches. The CDR3 extends over 17 amino acids. The CDR3 DNA reads TGTGCCAGCAGCTTTGGGACTAGCGGGGGGGCCGCCGAGACCCAGTACTTC. Translation: CASSFGTSGGAAETQYF. Supplemented by reference TRBV9 and TRBJ2-5, the full variable domain reads DSGVTQTPKHLITATGQRVTLRCSPRSGDLSVYWYQQSLDQGLQFLIQYYNGEERAKGNILERFSAQQFPDLHSELNLSSLELGDSALYFCASSFGTSGGAAETQYFGPGTRLLVL.

The chain recombines TRBV7-2 with TRBJ2-7; 9 nucleotides align to TRBD1. Germline assignment: CDR1 SGHTA and CDR2 FQGNSA. After removal of 5 bases from V and 3 bases from J, the junction contained 5 bases not matched to a gene. This CDR3 has 14 amino acids. DNA of the CDR3: TGTGCCAGCAGCCCCCAGGGACAGGGCTACGAGCAGTACTTC. Translating it yields CASSPQGQGYEQYF.

The genes are TRBV5-5 and TRBJ1-5, with D uncertain. The ends were cut back, 5 bases at V and 3 bases at J, with 12 bases in the middle. CDR1 is SGHKS, CDR2 YYEKEE, per germline (reference sequence). The length of the CDR3 is 14 residues. Here the CDR3 DNA reads TGTGCCAGCAGTCCGACTATTAACAATCAGCCCCAGCATTTT. It translates to CASSPTINNQPQHF.

The rearrangement links TRBV21-1 to TRBJ2-5; TRBD2, the D gene given by the table, was not confirmed from the DNA. TRBV21-1 is marked as a pseudogene. The CDR3 consists of 18 residues. This CDR3 is CASSKGNESGGEKETQYF. CDR3 DNA sequence: TGTGCCAGCAGCAAAGGGAATGAGAGCGGGGGGGAAAAAGAGACCCAGTACTTC.

V usage is TRBV5-1 and J usage is TRBJ1-1, with 7 bases matching TRBD1. Per germline, CDR1 SGHRS and CDR2 YFSETQ. V trimming: 4 bases; J trimming: 2 bases; junction bases outside the gene matches: 11. The CDR3 extends over 16 amino acids. The CDR3 region has the DNA TGCGCCAGCAGCCCTGGACAGGCCCGGGGTAACACTGAAGCTTTCTTT. This codes for CASSPGQARGNTEAFF.